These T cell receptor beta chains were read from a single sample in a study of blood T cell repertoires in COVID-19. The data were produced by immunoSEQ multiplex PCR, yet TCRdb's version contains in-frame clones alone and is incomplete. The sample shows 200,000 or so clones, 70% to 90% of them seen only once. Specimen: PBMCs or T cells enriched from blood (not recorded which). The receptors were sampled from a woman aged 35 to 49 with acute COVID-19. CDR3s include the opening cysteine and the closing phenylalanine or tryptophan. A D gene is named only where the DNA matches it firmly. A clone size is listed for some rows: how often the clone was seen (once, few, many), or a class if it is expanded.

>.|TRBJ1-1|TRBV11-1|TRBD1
TGTGCCAGCAGCTTACTATCCGACAGGGATGAAGCTTTCTTT
CASSLLSDRDEAFF
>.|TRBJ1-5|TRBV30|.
TGTGCCTGGAACAGCGGGAGCAATCAGCCCCAGCATTTT
CAWNSGSNQPQHF
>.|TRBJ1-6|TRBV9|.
TGTGCCAGCAGCGCCCGGGACATCGATTCACCCCTCCACTTT
CASSARDIDSPLHF
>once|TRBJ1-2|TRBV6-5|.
TGTGCCAGCAGTTACTCGTTACTTAACTATGGCTACACCTTC
CASSYSLLNYGYTF
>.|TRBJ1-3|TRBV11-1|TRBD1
TGTGCCAGCAGCTTACAGGGGGTCGGCTTCCGAAACACCATATATTTT
CASSLQGVGFRNTIYF
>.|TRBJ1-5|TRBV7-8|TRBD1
TGTGCCAGCAGCGAAACAAAGACAGGGGCAAACAATCAGCCCCAGCATTTT
CASSETKTGANNQPQHF
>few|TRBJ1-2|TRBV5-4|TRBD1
TGTGCCAGCAGCCGTCCGGGACAGGGGGTCTATGGCTACACCTTC
CASSRPGQGVYGYTF
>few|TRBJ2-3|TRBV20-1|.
TGCAGTGCTAGTCCGGGTGCCCCAGATACGCAGTATTTT
CSASPGAPDTQYF
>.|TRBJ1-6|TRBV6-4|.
TGTGCCAGCAGTGGACCCAGGACGGGAAGCTCCTATAATTCACCCCTCCACTTT
CASSGPRTGSSYNSPLHF
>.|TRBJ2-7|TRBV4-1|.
TGCGCCAGCAGCCAATCGACAGGTTCCTACGAGCAGTACTTC
CASSQSTGSYEQYF
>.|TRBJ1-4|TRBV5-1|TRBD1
TGCGCCAGCAGCTCTACGGGACAGGGGGTCTCTAATGAAAAACTGTTTTTT
CASSSTGQGVSNEKLFF
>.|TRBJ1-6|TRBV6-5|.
TGTGCCAGCAGTTTCCAATCGGGACTCCGGAATTCACCCCTCCACTTT
CASSFQSGLRNSPLHF
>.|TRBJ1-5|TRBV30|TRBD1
TGTGCCTGGAGTAACCGGGACAGGGATAATCAGCCCCAGCATTTT
CAWSNRDRDNQPQHF
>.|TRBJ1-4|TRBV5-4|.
TGTGCCAGCAGCTTGGGGCCCCGGGAAAATGAAAAACTGTTTTTT
CASSLGPRENEKLFF
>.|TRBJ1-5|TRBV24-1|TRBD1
TGTGCCACCAGTGACCCTACAGGGGGCAATCAGCCCCAGCATTTT
CATSDPTGGNQPQHF
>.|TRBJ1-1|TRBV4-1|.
TGCGCCAGCAGCCCAGGGGTCAGCACTGAAGCTTTCTTT
CASSPGVSTEAFF
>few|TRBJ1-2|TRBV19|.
TGTGCCAGTAGGGCGGGGATCGGTTTCGATGGCTACACCTTC
CASRAGIGFDGYTF
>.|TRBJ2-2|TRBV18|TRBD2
TGTGCCAGCTCCCCCCGGGAGGGGGGCACCGGGGAGCTGTTTTTT
CASSPREGGTGELFF
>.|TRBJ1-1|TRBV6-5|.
TGTGCCAGCAGGGACTCAGAAGCTTTCTTT
CASRDSEAFF
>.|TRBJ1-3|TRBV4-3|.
TGCGCCAGCAGCGCCTGGGGGCCAGGAAACACCATATATTTT
CASSAWGPGNTIYF
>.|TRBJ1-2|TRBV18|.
TGTGCCAGCTCACCACCTGAGGACAAGGCTCCCTATGGCTACACCTTC
CASSPPEDKAPYGYTF
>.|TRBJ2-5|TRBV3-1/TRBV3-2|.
TGTGCCAGCAGCCAAGATGTCAGCGCGCACCAAGAGACCCAGTACTTC
CASSQDVSAHQETQYF
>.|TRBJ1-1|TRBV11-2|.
TGTGCCAGCAGCTTAGAGGGGCCTCCCACTGAAGCTTTCTTT
CASSLEGPPTEAFF
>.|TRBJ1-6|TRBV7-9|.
TGTGCCAGCAGCCCAGCGCGGGATTATAATTCACCCCTCCACTTT
CASSPARDYNSPLHF
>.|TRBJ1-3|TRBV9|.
TGTGCCAGCAGCGTAGATAGGGGTTCTGGAAACACCATATATTTT
CASSVDRGSGNTIYF
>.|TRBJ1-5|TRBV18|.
TGTGCCAGCTCGGAGGTGGGCAATCAGCCCCAGCATTTT
CASSEVGNQPQHF
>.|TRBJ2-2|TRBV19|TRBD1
TGTGCCAGTAATCGGGACAGGGGCACCGGGGAGCTGTTTTTT
CASNRDRGTGELFF
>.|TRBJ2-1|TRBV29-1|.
TGCAGCGTTGACCGGGCCAGGGTCCCCTACAATGAGCAGTTCTTC
CSVDRARVPYNEQFF
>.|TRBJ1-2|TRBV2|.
TGTGCCAGCAGACCGGGACAATTTCCCTCTAACTATGGCTACACCTTC
CASRPGQFPSNYGYTF
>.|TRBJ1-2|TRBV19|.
TGTGCCAGTAGTTTGTGGGGAGATGGCTACACCTTC
CASSLWGDGYTF
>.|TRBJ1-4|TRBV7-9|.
TGTGCCAGCAGCCCGTCTGGGGGCGAAAAACTGTTTTTT
CASSPSGGEKLFF
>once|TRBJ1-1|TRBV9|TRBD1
TGTGCCAGCAGCTTCGGACAGGTGATGAACACTGAAGCTTTCTTT
CASSFGQVMNTEAFF
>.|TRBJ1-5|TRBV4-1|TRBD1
TGCGCCAGCAGCCAAGATTTAGGGGGCTATCAGCCCCAGCATTTT
CASSQDLGGYQPQHF
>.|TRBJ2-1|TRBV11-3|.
TGTGCCAGCAGCTTAGCAGGTTCGGTGCAGTTCTTC
CASSLAGSVQFF
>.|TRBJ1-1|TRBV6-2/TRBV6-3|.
TGTGCCAGCAGTTACTCGTTCTTATGGGGGGACACTGAAGCTTTCTTT
CASSYSFLWGDTEAFF
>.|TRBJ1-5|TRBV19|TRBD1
TGTGCCAGTAGTATTGGACAGGGGGTTCAGCCCCAGCATTTT
CASSIGQGVQPQHF
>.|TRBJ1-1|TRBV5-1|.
TGCGCCAGCAGCGAACATGACAGAAAAAACACTGAAGCTTTCTTT
CASSEHDRKNTEAFF
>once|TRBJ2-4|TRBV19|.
TGTGCCAGTAGACCAGGGTTAGGCAAAAACATTCAGTACTTC
CASRPGLGKNIQYF
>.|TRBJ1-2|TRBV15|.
TGTGCCACCAGCAGTACTCGGCATTCGGGGGGCTACACCTTC
CATSSTRHSGGYTF
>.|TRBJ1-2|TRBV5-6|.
TGTGCCAGCAGCTTGTATGGTGGCGGCAGTGATAACTATGGCTACACCTTC
CASSLYGGGSDNYGYTF
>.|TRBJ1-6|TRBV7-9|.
TGTGCCAGCAGTTTCGGGGGGGTAGGCTCACCCCTCCACTTT
CASSFGGVGSPLHF
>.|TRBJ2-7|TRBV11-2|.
TGTGCCAGCAGTCGGCAGGGAGGACTCTACGAGCAGTACTTC
CASSRQGGLYEQYF
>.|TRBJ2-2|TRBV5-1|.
TGCGCCAGCAGCTTGTCGTCTTCGGGGGCCGGGGAGCTGTTTTTT
CASSLSSSGAGELFF
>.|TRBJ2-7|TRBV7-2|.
TGTGCCAGCAGCTTAGCGGGAAAGCGATCTCTACCGGGGGAGCAGTACTTC
CASSLAGKRSLPGEQYF
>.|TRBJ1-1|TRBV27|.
TGTGCCAGCAGCCACGGGGGGTACACTGAAGCTTTCTTT
CASSHGGYTEAFF
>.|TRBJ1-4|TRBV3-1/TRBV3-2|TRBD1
TGTGCCAGCAGCCAAGATCGAGGGAAGGGGGCAAAACTGTTTTTT
CASSQDRGKGAKLFF
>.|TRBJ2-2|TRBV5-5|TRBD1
TGTGCCAGCAGCTCCGACAGGGGTCTTCGCACCGGGGAGCTGTTTTTT
CASSSDRGLRTGELFF
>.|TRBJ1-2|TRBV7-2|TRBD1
TGTGCCAGCAGGCAGGACAGGGCCTCTAACTATGGCTACACCTTC
CASRQDRASNYGYTF
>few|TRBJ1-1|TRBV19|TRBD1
TGTGCCAGTAGTATAGACACAGGGGTGTTCGCTGAAGCTTTCTTT
CASSIDTGVFAEAFF
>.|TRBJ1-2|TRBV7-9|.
TGTGCCAGCAGCCATACTTCCACTCCTAACTATGGCTACACCTTC
CASSHTSTPNYGYTF
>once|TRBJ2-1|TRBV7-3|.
TGTGCCAGCAGCTTCAGGGTTTCCTACAATGAGCAGTTCTTC
CASSFRVSYNEQFF
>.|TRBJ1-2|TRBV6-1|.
TGTGCCAGCAGTGAAGTTATCTATGGCTACACCTTC
CASSEVIYGYTF
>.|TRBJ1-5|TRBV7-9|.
TGTGCCAGCAGCTTAACGGGTGAGGGTCAGCCCCAGCATTTT
CASSLTGEGQPQHF
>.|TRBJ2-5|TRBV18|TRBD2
TGTGCCAGCTCACCACTCGGAGCGGGGCGGGGCCAAGAGACCCAGTACTTC
CASSPLGAGRGQETQYF